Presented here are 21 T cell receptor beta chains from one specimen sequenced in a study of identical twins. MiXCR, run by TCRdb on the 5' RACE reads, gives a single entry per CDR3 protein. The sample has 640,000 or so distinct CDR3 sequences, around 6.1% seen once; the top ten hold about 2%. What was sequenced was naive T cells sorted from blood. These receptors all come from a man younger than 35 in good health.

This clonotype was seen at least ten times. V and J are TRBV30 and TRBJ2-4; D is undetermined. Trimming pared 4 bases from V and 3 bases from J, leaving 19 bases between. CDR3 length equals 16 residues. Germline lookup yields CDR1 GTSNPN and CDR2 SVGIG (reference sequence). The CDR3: CAWNRFNQNYKNIQYF. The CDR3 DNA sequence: TGTGCCTGGAATCGATTTAATCAGAACTACAAAAACATTCAGTACTTC.

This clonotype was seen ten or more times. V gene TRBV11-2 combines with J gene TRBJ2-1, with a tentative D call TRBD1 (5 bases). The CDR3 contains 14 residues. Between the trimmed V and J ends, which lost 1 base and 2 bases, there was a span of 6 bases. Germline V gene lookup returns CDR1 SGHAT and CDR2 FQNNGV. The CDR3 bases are TGTGCCAGCAGCTTAGTAGGGGCCTACAATGAGCAGTTCTTC. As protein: CASSLVGAYNEQFF.

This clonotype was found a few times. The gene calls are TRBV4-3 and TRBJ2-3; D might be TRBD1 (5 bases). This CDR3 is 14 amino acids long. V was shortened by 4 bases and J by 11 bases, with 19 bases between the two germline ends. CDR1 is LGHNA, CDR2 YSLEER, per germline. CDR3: CASSPTLEGAGQYF. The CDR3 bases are TGCGCCAGCAGCCCTACCCTCGAAGGGGCAGGGCAGTATTTT.

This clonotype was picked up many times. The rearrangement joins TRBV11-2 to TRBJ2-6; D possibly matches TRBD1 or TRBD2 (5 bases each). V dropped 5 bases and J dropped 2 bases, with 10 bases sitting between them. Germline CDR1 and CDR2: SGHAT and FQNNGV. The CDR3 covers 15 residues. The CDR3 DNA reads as TGTGCCAGCAGCCGTCAGGGAGCTGGGGCCAACGTCCTGACTTTC. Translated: CASSRQGAGANVLTF. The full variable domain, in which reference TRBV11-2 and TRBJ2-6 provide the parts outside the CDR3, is EAGVAQSPRYKIIEKRQSVAFWCNPISGHATLYWYQQILGQGPKLLIQFQNNGVVDDSQLPKDRFSAERLKGVDSTLKIQPAKLEDSAVYLCASSRQGAGANVLTFGAGSRLTVL.

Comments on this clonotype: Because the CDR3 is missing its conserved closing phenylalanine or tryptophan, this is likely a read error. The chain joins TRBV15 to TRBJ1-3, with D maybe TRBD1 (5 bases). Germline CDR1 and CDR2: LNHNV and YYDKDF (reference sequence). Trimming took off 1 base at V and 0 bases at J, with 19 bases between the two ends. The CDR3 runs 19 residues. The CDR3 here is CATSRVGLGVLGSGNTIYY. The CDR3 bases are TGTGCCACCAGCAGAGTGGGGCTCGGGGTCCTCGGCTCTGGAAACACCATATATTAT.

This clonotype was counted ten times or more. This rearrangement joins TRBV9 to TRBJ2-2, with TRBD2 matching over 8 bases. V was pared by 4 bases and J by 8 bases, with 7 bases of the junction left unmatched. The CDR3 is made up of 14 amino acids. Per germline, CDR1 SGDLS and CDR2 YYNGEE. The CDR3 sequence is CASSPSGSGGELFF. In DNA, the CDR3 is TGTGCCAGCAGCCCCAGCGGGAGCGGGGGGGAGCTGTTTTTT.

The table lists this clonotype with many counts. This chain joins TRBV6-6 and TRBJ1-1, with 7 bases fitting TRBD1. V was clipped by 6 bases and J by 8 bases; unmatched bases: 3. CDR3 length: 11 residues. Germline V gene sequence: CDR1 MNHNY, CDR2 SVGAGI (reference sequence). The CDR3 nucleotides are TGTGCCAGCAGGACAGGGAGCGAAGCTTTCTTT. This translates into CASRTGSEAFF.

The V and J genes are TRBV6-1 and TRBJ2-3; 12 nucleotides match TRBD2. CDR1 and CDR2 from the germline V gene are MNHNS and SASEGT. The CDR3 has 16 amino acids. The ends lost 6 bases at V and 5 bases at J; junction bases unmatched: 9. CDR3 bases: TGTGCCAGCAGCTCACGACTAGCGGGAGAATTAGATACGCAGTATTTT. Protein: CASSSRLAGELDTQYF.

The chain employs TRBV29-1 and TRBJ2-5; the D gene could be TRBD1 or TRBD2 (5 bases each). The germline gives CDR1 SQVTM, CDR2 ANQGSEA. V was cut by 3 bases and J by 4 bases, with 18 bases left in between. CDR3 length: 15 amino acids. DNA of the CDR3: TGCAGCGTTGATCGCGGTAGCCTGAGGGGAGAGACCCAGTACTTC. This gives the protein CSVDRGSLRGETQYF.

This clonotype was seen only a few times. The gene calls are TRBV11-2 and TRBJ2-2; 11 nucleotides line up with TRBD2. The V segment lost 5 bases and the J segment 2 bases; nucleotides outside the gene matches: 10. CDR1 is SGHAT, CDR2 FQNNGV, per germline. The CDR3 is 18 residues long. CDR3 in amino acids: CASSRDSLAGGNTGELFF. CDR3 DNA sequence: TGTGCCAGCAGCCGTGATTCTCTAGCGGGGGGCAACACCGGGGAGCTGTTTTTT.

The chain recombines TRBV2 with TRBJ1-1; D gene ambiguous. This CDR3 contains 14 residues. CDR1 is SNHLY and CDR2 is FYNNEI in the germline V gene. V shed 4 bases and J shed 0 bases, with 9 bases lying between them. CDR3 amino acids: CASSGRVVNTEAFF. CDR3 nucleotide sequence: TGTGCCAGCAGTGGCAGAGTGGTGAACACTGAAGCTTTCTTT.

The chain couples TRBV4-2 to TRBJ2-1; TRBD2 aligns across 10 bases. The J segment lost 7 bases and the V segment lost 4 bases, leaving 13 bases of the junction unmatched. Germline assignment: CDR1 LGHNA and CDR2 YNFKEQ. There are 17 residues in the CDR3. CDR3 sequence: CASSPSSGSPRGNEQFF. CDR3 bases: TGTGCCAGCAGCCCCTCTAGCGGGAGCCCTAGGGGGAATGAGCAGTTCTTC.

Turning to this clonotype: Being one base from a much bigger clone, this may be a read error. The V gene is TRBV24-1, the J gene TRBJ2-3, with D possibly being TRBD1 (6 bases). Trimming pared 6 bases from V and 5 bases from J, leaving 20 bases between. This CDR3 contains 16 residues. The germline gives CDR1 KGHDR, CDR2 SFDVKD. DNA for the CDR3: TGTGCCACCAGTAACCCCGGGACAAGAGGGAGAGATACGCAGTATTTT. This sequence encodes CATSNPGTRGRDTQYF.

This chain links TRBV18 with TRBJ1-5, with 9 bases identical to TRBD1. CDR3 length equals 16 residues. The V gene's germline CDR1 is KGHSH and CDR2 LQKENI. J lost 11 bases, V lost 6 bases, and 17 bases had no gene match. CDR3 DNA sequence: TGTGCCAGCTCGAAACTATCCGGGACAGGGAAAGTGGCCCAGCATTTT. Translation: CASSKLSGTGKVAQHF.

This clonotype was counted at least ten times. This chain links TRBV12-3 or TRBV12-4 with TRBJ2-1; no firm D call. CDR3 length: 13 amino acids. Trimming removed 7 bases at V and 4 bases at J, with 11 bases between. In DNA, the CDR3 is TGTGCCAGCACTCGAGAGGTATACAATGAGCAGTTCTTC. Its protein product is CASTREVYNEQFF.

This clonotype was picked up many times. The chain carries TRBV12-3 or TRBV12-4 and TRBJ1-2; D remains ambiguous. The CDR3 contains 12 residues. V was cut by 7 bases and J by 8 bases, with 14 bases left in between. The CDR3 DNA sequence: TGTGCCAGCATATTAGCGTCCTCAGGCTACACCTTC. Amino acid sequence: CASILASSGYTF.

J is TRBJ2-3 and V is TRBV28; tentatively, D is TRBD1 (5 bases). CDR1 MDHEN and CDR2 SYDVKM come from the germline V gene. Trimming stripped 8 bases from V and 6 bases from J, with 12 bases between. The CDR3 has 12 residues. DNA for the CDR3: TGTGCCAGCCAGGGTGTAAGGGATACGCAGTATTTT. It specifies CASQGVRDTQYF.

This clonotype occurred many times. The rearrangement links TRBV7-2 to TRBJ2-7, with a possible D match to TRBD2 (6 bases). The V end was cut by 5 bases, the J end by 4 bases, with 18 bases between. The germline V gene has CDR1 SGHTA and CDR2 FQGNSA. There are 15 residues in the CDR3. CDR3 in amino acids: CASSAHYSGLYEQYF. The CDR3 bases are TGTGCCAGCAGCGCTCACTATAGCGGCCTATACGAGCAGTACTTC.

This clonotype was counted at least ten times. CDR3 sequence reads: CSASLPGGAGELFF. The CDR3, as DNA: TGCAGTGCTTCCCTTCCGGGAGGGGCCGGGGAGCTGTTTTTT. The chain links TRBV20-1 to TRBJ2-2, with 8 bases aligning to TRBD2. The germline V gene has CDR1 DFQATT and CDR2 SNEGSKA (reference sequence). The CDR3 extends over 14 amino acids. After removal of 5 bases from V and 6 bases from J, the junction contained 8 bases not matched to a gene.

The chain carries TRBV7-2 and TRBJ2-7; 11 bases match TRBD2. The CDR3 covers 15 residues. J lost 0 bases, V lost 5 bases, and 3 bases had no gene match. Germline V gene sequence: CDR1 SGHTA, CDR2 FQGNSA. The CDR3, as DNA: TGTGCCAGCAGCGGGACTAGCGGCGCCTCCTACGAGCAGTACTTC. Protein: CASSGTSGASYEQYF. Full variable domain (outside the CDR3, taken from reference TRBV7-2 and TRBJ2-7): GAGVSQSPSNKVTEKGKDVELRCDPISGHTALYWYRQSLGQGLEFLIYFQGNSAPDKSGLPSDRFSAERTGGSVSTLTIQRTQQEDSAVYLCASSGTSGASYEQYFGPGTRLTVT.

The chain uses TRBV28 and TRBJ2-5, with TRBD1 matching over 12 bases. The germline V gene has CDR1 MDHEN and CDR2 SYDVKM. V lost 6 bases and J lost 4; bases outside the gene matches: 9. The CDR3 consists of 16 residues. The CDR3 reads CASRGAPGQGAETQYF. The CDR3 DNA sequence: TGTGCCAGCAGGGGGGCCCCGGGACAGGGGGCAGAGACCCAGTACTTC.